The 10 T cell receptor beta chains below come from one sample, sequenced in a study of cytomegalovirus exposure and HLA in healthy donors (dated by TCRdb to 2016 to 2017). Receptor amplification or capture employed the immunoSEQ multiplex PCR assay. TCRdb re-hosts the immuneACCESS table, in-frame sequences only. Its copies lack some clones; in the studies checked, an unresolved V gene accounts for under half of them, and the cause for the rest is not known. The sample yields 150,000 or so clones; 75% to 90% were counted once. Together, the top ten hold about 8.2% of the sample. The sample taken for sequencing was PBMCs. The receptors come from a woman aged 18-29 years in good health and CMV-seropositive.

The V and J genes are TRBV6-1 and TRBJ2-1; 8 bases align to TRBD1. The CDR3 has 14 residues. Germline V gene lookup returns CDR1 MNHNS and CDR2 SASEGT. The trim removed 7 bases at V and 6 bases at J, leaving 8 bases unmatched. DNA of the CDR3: TGTGCCAGCACCGTGGACAGGGTGGGCAATGAGCAGTTCTTC. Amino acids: CASTVDRVGNEQFF.

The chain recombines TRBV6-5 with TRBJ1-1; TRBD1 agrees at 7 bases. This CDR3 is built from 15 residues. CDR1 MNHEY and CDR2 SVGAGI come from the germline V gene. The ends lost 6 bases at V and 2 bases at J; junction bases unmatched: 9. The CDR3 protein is CASRPPTGSNTEAFF. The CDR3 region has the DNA TGTGCCAGCAGGCCCCCGACAGGGAGTAACACTGAAGCTTTCTTT.

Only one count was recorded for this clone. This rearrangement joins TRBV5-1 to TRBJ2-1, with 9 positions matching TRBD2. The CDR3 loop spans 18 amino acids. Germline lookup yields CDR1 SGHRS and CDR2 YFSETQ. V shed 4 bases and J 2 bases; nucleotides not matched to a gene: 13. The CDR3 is CASSVEIPSGGPYNEQFF. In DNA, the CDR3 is TGCGCCAGCAGCGTGGAAATACCGAGCGGGGGGCCCTACAATGAGCAGTTCTTC.

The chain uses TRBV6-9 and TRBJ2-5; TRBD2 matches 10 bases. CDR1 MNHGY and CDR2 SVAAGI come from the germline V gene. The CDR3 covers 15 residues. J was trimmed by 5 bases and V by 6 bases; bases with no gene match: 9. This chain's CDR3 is CASRSGGAVMETQYF. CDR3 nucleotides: TGTGCCAGCAGGAGCGGGGGGGCCGTAATGGAGACCCAGTACTTC.

The CDR3: CASREDVGGKETQYF. In DNA, the CDR3 is TGTGCCAGCAGGGAGGACGTAGGCGGGAAAGAGACCCAGTACTTC. The chain is built from TRBV2 and TRBJ2-5, with D possibly TRBD2 on 6 matching bases. Trimming took 6 bases from V and 3 from J, leaving 17 bases between them. This CDR3 region has 15 residues. Germline CDR1 reads SNHLY; CDR2 reads FYNNEI.

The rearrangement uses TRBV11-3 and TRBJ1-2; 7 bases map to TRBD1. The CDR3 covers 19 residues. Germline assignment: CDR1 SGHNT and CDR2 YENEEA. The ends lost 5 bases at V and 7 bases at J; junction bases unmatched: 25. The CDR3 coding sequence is TGTGCCAGCAGCGGCCGAGAGGTAACCCGACAGGGAAGCCCCGGTGGCTACACCTTC. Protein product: CASSGREVTRQGSPGGYTF.

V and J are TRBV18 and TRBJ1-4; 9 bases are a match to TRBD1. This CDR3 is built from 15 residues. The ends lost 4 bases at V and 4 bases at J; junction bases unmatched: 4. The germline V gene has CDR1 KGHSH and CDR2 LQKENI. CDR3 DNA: TGTGCCAGCTCACTACCGGGACAGGGTAATGAAAAACTGTTTTTT. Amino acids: CASSLPGQGNEKLFF.

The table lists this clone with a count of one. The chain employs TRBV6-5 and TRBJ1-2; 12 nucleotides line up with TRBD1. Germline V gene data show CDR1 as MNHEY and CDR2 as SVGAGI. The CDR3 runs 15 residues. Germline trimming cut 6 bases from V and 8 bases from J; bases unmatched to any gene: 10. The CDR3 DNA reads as TGTGCCAGCAGATACGGGACAGGGGGCATGGAAGGCTACACCTTC. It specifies CASRYGTGGMEGYTF.

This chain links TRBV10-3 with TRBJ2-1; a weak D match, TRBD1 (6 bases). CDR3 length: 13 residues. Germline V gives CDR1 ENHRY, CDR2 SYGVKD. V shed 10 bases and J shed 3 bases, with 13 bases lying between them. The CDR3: CATEGDNYNEQFF. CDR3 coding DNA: TGTGCCACAGAGGGGGACAACTACAATGAGCAGTTCTTC.

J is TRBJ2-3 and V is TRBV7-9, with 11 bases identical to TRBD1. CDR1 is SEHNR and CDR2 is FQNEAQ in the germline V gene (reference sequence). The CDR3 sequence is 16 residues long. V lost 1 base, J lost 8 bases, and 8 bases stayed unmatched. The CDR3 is CASSLEGQGARGTQYF. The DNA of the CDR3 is TGTGCCAGCAGCTTAGAAGGACAGGGGGCGAGAGGTACGCAGTATTTT. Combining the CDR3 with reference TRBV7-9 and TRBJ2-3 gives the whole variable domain DTGVSQNPRHKITKRGQNVTFRCDPISEHNRLYWYRQTLGQGPEFLTYFQNEAQLEKSRLLSDRFSAERPKGSFSTLEIQRTEQGDSAMYLCASSLEGQGARGTQYFGPGTRLTVL.